This T cell receptor (beta chain) was captured in a study of shared clonotypes between healthy human individuals. Clones were sequenced by immunoSEQ multiplex PCR, and TCRdb holds only the in-frame ones, with some missing. The sample holds around 2,000,000 clones, less than 95% seen once. The naive CD8 population came from CD45RO-negative cells selected for CCR7, without terminally differentiated effector memory CD45RA+ cells. The clonotype was recovered from a young man in good health. The specimen was naive CD8+ T cells sorted from blood.

DNA for the CDR3: TGTGCCAGCAGCTCGGGACAGGGAGCCTATGGCTACACCTTC. The encoded protein is CASSSGQGAYGYTF. V usage is TRBV11-2 and J usage is TRBJ1-2; 9 bases match TRBD1. CDR1 and CDR2 from the germline V gene are SGHAT and FQNNGV. CDR3 size: 14 residues. After removal of 4 bases from V and 4 bases from J, the junction contained 4 bases not matched to a gene.